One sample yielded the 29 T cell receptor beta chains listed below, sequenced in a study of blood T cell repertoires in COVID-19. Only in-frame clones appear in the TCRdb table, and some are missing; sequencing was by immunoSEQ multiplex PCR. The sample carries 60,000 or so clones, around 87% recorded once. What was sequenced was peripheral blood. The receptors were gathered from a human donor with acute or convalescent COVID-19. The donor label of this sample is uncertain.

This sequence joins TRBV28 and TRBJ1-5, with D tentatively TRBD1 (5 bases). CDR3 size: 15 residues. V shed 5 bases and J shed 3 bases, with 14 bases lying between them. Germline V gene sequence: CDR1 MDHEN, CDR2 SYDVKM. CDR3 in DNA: TGTGCCAGCAGTATCCCAGGGATGATCAATCAGCCCCAGCATTTT. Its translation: CASSIPGMINQPQHF.

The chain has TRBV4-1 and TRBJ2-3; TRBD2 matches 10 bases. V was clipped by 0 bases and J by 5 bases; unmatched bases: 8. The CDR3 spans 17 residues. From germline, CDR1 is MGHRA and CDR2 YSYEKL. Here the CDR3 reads CASSQDNRAGGRDTQYF. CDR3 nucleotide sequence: TGCGCCAGCAGCCAAGATAATCGAGCGGGAGGGCGAGATACGCAGTATTTT.

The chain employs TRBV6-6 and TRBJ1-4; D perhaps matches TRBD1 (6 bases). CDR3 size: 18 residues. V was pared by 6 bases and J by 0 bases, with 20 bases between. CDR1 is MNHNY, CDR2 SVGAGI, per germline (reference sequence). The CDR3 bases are TGTGCCAGCAGCCGAAGACAGGCTAGTTCCGCAACTAATGAAAAACTGTTTTTT. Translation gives CASSRRQASSATNEKLFF.

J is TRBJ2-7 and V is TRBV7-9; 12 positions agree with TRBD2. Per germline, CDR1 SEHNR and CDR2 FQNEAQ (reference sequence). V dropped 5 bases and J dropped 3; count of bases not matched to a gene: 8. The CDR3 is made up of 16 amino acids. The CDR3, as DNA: TGTGCCAGCAGCCCCGGGCCGACTAGCGGGGGCTACGAGCAGTACGTC. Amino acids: CASSPGPTSGGYEQYV.

The CDR3 DNA sequence: TGTGCCAGCAGTTCGGGAGACACTGAAGCTTTCTTT. Its translation is CASSSGDTEAFF. J is TRBJ1-1 and V is TRBV3-1 (or the pseudogene TRBV3-2); D remains ambiguous. The V end lost 6 bases, the J end lost 3 bases, and 8 bases lay between the germline ends. Germline assignment: CDR1 LGHDT and CDR2 YNNKEL (reference sequence). This CDR3 is 12 amino acids long.

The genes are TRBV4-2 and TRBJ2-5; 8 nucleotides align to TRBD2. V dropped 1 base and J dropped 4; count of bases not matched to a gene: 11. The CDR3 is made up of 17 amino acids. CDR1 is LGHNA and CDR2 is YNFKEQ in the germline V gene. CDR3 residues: CASSQVGSGSSGETQYF. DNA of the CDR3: TGTGCCAGCAGCCAAGTTGGCAGCGGGAGTAGCGGAGAGACCCAGTACTTC.

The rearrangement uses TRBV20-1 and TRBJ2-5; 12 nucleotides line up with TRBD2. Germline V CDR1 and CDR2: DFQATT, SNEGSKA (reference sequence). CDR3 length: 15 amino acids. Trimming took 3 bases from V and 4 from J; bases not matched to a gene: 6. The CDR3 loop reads CSASLAGGQVETQYF. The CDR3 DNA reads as TGCAGTGCTAGTCTAGCGGGAGGGCAGGTAGAGACCCAGTACTTC.

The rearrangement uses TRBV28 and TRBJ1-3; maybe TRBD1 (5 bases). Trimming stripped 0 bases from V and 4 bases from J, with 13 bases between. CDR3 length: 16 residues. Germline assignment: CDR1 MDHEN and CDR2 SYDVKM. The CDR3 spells CASSLWGQGSGNTIYF. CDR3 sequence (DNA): TGTGCCAGCAGTTTATGGGGTCAGGGATCGGGAAACACCATATATTTT.

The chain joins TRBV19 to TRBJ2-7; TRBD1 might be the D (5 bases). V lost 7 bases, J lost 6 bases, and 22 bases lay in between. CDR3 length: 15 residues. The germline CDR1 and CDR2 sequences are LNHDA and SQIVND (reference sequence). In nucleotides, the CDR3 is TGTGCCAGTACCGCACAGTGGGGCGGCTCGGGCGAGCAGTACTTC. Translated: CASTAQWGGSGEQYF.

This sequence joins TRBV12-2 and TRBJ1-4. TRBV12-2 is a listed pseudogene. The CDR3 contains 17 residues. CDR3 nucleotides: TGTGCAAGTCGCTTAGTTAGCAACTACGCAACTAATGAAAAACTGTTTTTT. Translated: CASRLVSNYATNEKLFF.

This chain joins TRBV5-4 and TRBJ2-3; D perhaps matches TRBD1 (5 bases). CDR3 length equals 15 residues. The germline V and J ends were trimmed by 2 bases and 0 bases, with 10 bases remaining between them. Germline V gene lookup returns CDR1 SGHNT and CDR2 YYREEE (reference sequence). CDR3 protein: CASSFPRASTDTQYF. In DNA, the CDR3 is TGTGCCAGCAGCTTCCCCAGGGCTAGCACAGATACGCAGTATTTT.

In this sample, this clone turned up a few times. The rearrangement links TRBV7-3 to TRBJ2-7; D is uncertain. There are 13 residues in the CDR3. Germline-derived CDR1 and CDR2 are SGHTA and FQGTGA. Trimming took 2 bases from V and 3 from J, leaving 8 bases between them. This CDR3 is CASSLSPGYEQYF. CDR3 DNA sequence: TGTGCCAGCAGCTTATCACCCGGCTACGAGCAGTACTTC.

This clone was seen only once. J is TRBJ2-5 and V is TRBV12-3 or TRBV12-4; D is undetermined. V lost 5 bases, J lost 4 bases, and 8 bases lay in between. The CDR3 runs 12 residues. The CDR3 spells CASSPRRETQYF. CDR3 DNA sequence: TGTGCCAGCAGTCCTCGGAGAGAGACCCAGTACTTC.

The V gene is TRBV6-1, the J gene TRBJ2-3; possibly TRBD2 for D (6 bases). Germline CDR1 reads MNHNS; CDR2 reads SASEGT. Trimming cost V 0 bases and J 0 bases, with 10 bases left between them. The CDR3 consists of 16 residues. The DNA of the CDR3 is TGTGCCAGCAGTGAAGCGGGGGGTTCTAGCACAGATACGCAGTATTTT. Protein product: CASSEAGGSSTDTQYF.

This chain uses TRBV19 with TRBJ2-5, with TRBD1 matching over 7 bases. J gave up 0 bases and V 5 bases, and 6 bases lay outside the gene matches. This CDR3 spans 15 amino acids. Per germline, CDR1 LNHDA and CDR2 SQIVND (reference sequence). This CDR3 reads CASSRRDRYQETQYF. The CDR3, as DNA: TGTGCCAGTAGTCGACGGGACAGATACCAAGAGACCCAGTACTTC.

In nucleotides, the CDR3 is TGTGCCAGCAGTTTATACCCGGTTTCCTACGAGCAGTACTTC. Translation: CASSLYPVSYEQYF. The chain joins TRBV28 to TRBJ2-7; D is unclear. The ends were cut back, 1 base at V and 1 base at J, with 8 bases in the middle. Germline CDR1 MDHEN, CDR2 SYDVKM. The CDR3 is 14 amino acids.

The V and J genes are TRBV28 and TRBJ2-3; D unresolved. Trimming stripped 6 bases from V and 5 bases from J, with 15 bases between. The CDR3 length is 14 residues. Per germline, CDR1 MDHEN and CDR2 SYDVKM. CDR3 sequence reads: CASSLSRRGDTQYF. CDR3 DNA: TGTGCCAGCAGCCTGAGCCGTCGAGGAGATACGCAGTATTTT.

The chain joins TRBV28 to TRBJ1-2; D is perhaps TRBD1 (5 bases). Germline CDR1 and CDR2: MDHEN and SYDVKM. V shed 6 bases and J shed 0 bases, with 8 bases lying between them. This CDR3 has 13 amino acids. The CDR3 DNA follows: TGTGCCAGCAGGGCAGGGCCTAACTATGGCTACACCTTC. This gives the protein CASRAGPNYGYTF.

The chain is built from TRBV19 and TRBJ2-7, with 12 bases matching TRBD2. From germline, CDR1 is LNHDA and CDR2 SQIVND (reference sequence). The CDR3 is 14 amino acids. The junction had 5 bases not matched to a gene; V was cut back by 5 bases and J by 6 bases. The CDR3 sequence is CASSSSGGAGEQYV. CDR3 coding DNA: TGTGCCAGTAGTTCTAGCGGGGGGGCCGGCGAGCAGTACGTC.

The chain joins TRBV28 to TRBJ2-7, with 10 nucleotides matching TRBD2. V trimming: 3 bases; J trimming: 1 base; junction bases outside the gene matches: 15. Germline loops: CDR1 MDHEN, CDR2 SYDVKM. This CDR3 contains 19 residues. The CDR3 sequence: CASSFRFGAGGSFSYEQYF. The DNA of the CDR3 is TGTGCCAGCAGTTTTCGGTTCGGAGCGGGAGGGTCGTTTTCCTACGAGCAGTACTTC. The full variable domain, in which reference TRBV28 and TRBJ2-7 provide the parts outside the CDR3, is DVKVTQSSRYLVKRTGEKVFLECVQDMDHENMFWYRQDPGLGLRLIYFSYDVKMKEKGDIPEGYSVSREKKERFSLILESASTNQTSMYLCASSFRFGAGGSFSYEQYFGPGTRLTVT.

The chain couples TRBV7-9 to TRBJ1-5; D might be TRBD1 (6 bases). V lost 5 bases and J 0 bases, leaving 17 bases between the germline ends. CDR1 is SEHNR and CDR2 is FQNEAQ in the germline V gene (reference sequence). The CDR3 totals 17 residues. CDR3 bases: TGTGCCAGCAGCCCCACGGGGGGCCTGGATAGCAATCAGCCCCAGCATTTT. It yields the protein CASSPTGGLDSNQPQHF.

CDR3 amino acids: CAHRENRGPSGNTIYF. The CDR3 nucleotides are TGTGCTCACAGAGAGAACAGGGGGCCCTCTGGAAACACCATATATTTT. The V gene is TRBV10-3, the J gene TRBJ1-3; 9 nucleotides line up with TRBD1. In germline, CDR1 is ENHRY, CDR2 SYGVKD. This CDR3 has 16 residues.

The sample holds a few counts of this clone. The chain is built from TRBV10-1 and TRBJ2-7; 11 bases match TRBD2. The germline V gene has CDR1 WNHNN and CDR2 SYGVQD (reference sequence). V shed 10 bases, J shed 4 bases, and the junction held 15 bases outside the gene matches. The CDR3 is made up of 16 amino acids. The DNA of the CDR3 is TGCGCCATTACTAGCGGGAGATGGTTGGGTGAGTACGAGCAGTACTTC. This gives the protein CAITSGRWLGEYEQYF.

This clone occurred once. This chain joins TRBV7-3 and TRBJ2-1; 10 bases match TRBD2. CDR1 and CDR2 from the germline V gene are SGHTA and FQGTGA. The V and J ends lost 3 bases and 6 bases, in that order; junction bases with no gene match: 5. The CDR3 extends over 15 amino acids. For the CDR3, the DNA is TGTGCCAGCAGCTTCCTTAGCGGGAGGTTCAATGAGCAGTTCTTC. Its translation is CASSFLSGRFNEQFF.

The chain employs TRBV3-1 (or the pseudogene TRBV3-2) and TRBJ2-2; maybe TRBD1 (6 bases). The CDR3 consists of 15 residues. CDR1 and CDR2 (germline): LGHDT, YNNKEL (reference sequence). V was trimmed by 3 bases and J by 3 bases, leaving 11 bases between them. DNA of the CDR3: TGTGCCAGCAGCCAGAGACAGGCGGACACCGGGGAGCTGTTTTTT. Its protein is CASSQRQADTGELFF.

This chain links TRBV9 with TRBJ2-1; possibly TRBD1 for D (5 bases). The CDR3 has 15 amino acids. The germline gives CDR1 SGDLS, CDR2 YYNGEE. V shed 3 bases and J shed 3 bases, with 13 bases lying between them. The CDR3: CASSAVRTNYNEQFF. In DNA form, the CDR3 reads TGTGCCAGCAGCGCCGTACGGACAAACTACAATGAGCAGTTCTTC. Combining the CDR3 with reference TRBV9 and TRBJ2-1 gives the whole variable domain DSGVTQTPKHLITATGQRVTLRCSPRSGDLSVYWYQQSLDQGLQFLIQYYNGEERAKGNILERFSAQQFPDLHSELNLSSLELGDSALYFCASSAVRTNYNEQFFGPGTRLTVL.

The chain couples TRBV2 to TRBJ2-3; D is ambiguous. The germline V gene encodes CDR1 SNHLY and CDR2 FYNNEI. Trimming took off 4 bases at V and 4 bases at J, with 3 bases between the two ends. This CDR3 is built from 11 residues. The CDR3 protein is CASSGADTQYF. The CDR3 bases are TGTGCCAGCAGTGGCGCAGATACGCAGTATTTT.

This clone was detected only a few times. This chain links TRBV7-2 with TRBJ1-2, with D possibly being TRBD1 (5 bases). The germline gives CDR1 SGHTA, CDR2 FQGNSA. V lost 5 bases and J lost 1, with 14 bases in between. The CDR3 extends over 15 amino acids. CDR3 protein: CASSRAQGDNYGYTF. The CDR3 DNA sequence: TGTGCCAGCAGCCGCGCCCAGGGCGATAACTATGGCTACACCTTC.

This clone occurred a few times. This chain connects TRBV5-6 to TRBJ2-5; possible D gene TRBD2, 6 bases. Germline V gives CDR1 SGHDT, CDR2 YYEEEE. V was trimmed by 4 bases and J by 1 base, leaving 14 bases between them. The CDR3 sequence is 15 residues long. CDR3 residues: CASSPLTGVQETQYF. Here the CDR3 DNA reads TGTGCCAGCAGCCCCTTGACGGGAGTCCAAGAGACCCAGTACTTC. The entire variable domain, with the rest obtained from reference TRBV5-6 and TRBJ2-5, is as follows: DAGVTQSPTHLIKTRGQQVTLRCSPKSGHDTVSWYQQALGQGPQFIFQYYEEEERQRGNFPDRFSGHQFPNYSSELNVNALLLGDSALYLCASSPLTGVQETQYFGPGTRLLVL.